These 13 T cell receptor beta chains share one sample of origin, sequenced in a study of CD8 T cells in ankylosing spondylitis. TCRdb ran MiXCR on the 5' RACE reads and lists one entry per CDR3 protein. The profile shows approximately 100,000 distinct CDR3 sequences, around 24% of them singletons. The sample taken for sequencing was synovial fluid, either unsorted or a sorted T cell fraction (not recorded which). Receptors originate from a male donor with ankylosing spondylitis.

Only a few counts were recorded for this clonotype. The V call is TRBV20-1, the J call TRBJ2-3; D may be TRBD2 (6 bases). CDR1 and CDR2 from the germline V gene are DFQATT and SNEGSKA (reference sequence). The CDR3 is 13 residues long. Trimming removed 0 bases from V and 6 bases from J, with 10 bases in between. The CDR3, as DNA: TGCAGTGCTAGAGATACGGGAGCGGATACGCAGTATTTT. Its protein is CSARDTGADTQYF.

This clonotype has a handful of counts. The chain is built from TRBV7-2 and TRBJ2-7; D not resolved. From germline, CDR1 is SGHTA and CDR2 FQGNSA. The CDR3 runs to 16 residues. The V end was cut by 0 bases, the J end by 6 bases, with 18 bases between. The CDR3 DNA reads as TGTGCCAGCAGCTTAGCCGGCGCCGAGCCTGCCTTCGAGCAGTACTTC. Its translation is CASSLAGAEPAFEQYF.

This clonotype was observed a handful of times. The chain employs TRBV29-1 and TRBJ1-4; D is perhaps TRBD1 (6 bases). Germline CDR1 reads SQVTM; CDR2 reads ANQGSEA. The CDR3 runs 14 residues. V gave up 0 bases and J gave up 8 bases, with 13 bases separating them. CDR3 sequence reads: CSVEDPRGGEKLFF. The CDR3 region has the DNA TGCAGCGTTGAAGACCCTAGGGGGGGAGAAAAACTGTTTTTT.

This clonotype was seen a few times. The chain is built from TRBV19 and TRBJ1-1; possible D gene TRBD1, 6 bases. Germline CDR1 and CDR2: LNHDA and SQIVND (reference sequence). Trimming took 6 bases from V and 5 from J, leaving 13 bases between them. CDR3 size: 13 residues. This CDR3 reads CASSRGGRTEAFF. The CDR3 nucleotides are TGTGCCAGTAGCCGAGGGGGGCGGACTGAAGCTTTCTTT.

In its sample, this clonotype was seen a few times. V gene TRBV3-1 combines with J gene TRBJ1-5; TRBD1 matches at 8 bases. V lost 0 bases to trimming and J lost 6 bases; unmatched junction nucleotides: 10. Germline values: CDR1 LGHDT, CDR2 YNNKEL (reference sequence). The CDR3 covers 17 residues. For the CDR3, the DNA is TGTGCCAGCAGCCAAGATCTAGGCAGGGGGCAGGGTCAGCCCCAGCATTTT. Amino acids: CASSQDLGRGQGQPQHF.

V is TRBV29-1 and J is TRBJ1-1, with TRBD1 matching 10 bases. Germline V lookup: CDR1 SQVTM, CDR2 ANQGSEA. This CDR3 is 13 amino acids long. Trimming at V came to 5 bases and at J to 11 bases, leaving 11 bases not matched to a gene. The CDR3 spells CSVIGQGVLGAFF. In DNA form, the CDR3 reads TGCAGCGTTATCGGACAGGGGGTCTTAGGGGCTTTCTTT. Complete variable domain (other parts from reference TRBV29-1 and TRBJ1-1): SAVISQKPSRDICQRGTSLTIQCQVDSQVTMMFWYRQQPGQSLTLIATANQGSEATYESGFVIDKFPISRPNLTFSTLTVSNMSPEDSSIYLCSVIGQGVLGAFFGQGTRLTVV.

The chain employs TRBV10-3 and TRBJ1-2; a weak D match, TRBD1 (6 bases). Germline V lookup: CDR1 ENHRY, CDR2 SYGVKD. CDR3 length equals 12 residues. The V end was cut by 6 bases, the J end by 2 bases, with 7 bases between. CDR3: CAIRTGNYGYTF. Here the CDR3 DNA reads TGTGCCATCAGGACAGGCAACTATGGCTACACCTTC.

The V gene is TRBV3-1, the J gene TRBJ2-5, with D possibly being TRBD2 (6 bases). CDR1 and CDR2 from the germline V gene are LGHDT and YNNKEL (reference sequence). The CDR3 covers 19 residues. The V and J ends lost 2 bases and 0 bases respectively, with 22 bases between them. CDR3 sequence: CASSQFTGAGISYQETQYF. For the CDR3, the DNA is TGTGCCAGCAGCCAATTCACAGGAGCGGGCATAAGTTACCAAGAGACCCAGTACTTC.

This clonotype was found a few times. The V gene is TRBV15, the J gene TRBJ2-1; possibly TRBD1 for D (6 bases). Germline CDR1 reads LNHNV; CDR2 reads YYDKDF (reference sequence). The CDR3 spans 16 residues. Between the trimmed V and J ends, which lost 1 base and 2 bases, there was a span of 12 bases. This CDR3 reads CATSRGGRGTYNEQFF. The CDR3 DNA is TGTGCCACCAGCAGAGGAGGCAGGGGAACCTACAATGAGCAGTTCTTC.

The V call is TRBV15, the J call TRBJ2-1, with a possible D match to TRBD2 (5 bases). Per the germline V gene, CDR1 is LNHNV and CDR2 is YYDKDF (reference sequence). CDR3 size: 11 residues. V was trimmed by 4 bases and J by 9 bases, leaving 7 bases between them. The CDR3 sequence: CATSKGAEQFF. CDR3 nucleotides: TGTGCCACCAGCAAGGGAGCTGAGCAGTTCTTC.

This clonotype has just a few counts. V usage is TRBV7-8 and J usage is TRBJ1-2; tentatively, D is TRBD1 (6 bases). Trimming pared 0 bases from V and 0 bases from J, leaving 8 bases between. The germline CDR1 and CDR2 sequences are SGHVS and FQNEAQ. CDR3 size: 15 residues. The CDR3 here is CASSLATGSNYGYTF. The CDR3 DNA follows: TGTGCCAGCAGCTTAGCGACAGGTTCTAACTATGGCTACACCTTC.

This clonotype was counted only a few times. J is TRBJ1-2 and V is TRBV6-1; D might be TRBD1 (6 bases). The CDR3 is 16 residues long. The germline V gene has CDR1 MNHNS and CDR2 SASEGT. The V and J ends lost 6 bases and 7 bases respectively, with 24 bases between them. CDR3 in amino acids: CASSDGVVGDIPGYTF. CDR3 sequence (DNA): TGTGCCAGCAGCGATGGGGTCGTCGGGGACATCCCTGGCTACACCTTC.

The CDR3: CASNSRRRIPMSQLGEKLFF. CDR3 in DNA: TGTGCCAGCAACTCAAGAAGGAGGATCCCCATGAGCCAACTTGGTGAAAAACTGTTTTTT. The chain is built from TRBV3-1 and TRBJ1-4; no clear D gene. V was pared by 7 bases and J by 7 bases, with 34 bases between. Germline V CDR1 and CDR2: LGHDT, YNNKEL (reference sequence). This CDR3 has 20 amino acids.